This T cell receptor beta chain was identified in a study of T cell responses to AZD1222 COVID-19 vaccine. General study points: When two AZD1222 doses had been given, Spike-specific TCR breadth and depth rose.

The table came from immunoSEQ multiplex PCR; TCRdb's copy has only in-frame clones and leaves some out. Here the sample spans around 44,000 clones, 86% being singletons. As for this clone: The antigen remains unidentified.

The sequence was collected from an adult who received the AZD1222 COVID-19 vaccine. This sample comprised peripheral blood, obtained 28 days after the second AZD1222 dose.

CDR3 nucleotide sequence: TGTGCCAGCAGTCCTCCGGGGGTACTAGCGGGTGGGGTGGAGACCCAGTACTTC. Its translation: CASSPPGVLAGGVETQYF. V is TRBV28 and J is TRBJ2-5; the match to TRBD2 covers 9 bases. CDR3 length: 18 amino acids. V trimming: 5 bases; J trimming: 5 bases; junction bases outside the gene matches: 18. CDR1 and CDR2 (germline): MDHEN, SYDVKM.